Listed here is a single T cell receptor beta chain. This record belongs to a study of blood T cell repertoires in COVID-19. Background on the study: Whether acute or convalescent, the COVID-19 samples came from the United States, Italy and Spain. From T cells, B-cell-depleted T cells, or PBMCs came the material, which was cDNA or gDNA.

V lost 4 bases to trimming and J lost 3 bases; unmatched junction nucleotides: 6. This CDR3 has 14 amino acids. CDR1 SGHRS and CDR2 YFSETQ come from the germline V gene. Original handling: Estimates of nucleated cell counts were drawn from the amplification of reference gene primers. Repertoires were generated with immunoSEQ multiplex PCR, while TCRdb's copy carries only in-frame clones and drops some. D and trimming come from the DNA, and the V and J calls and clone size come from that table. Altogether 190,000 or so clones are present, roughly 88% being singletons, with the ten largest covering around 8.6%. Ages ranged from about 18 to 89 years, with residence in 24 US areas.

Material for sequencing was PBMCs or T cells enriched from blood (not recorded which). This sequence originates from a woman under 40 who had recovered from COVID-19. The rearrangement joins TRBV5-1 to TRBJ2-5, with 7 bases aligning to TRBD2. The CDR3 DNA reads as TGCGCCAGCAGCCCCCTGGGGAGGGAAGAGACCCAGTACTTC. It encodes CASSPLGREETQYF.